Only a few counts were recorded for the clone carrying this TCR beta chain. Its antigen is currently unknown. The CDR3 has 14 amino acids. V was shortened by 3 bases and J by 2 bases, with 11 bases between the two germline ends. Germline V lookup: CDR1 SGHAT, CDR2 FQNNGV. This sample was taken from a study of response to subunit inactivated influenza vaccine. TCRdb fed the RT-PCR reads into MiXCR, producing one record per CDR3 protein. This sample has around 530,000 distinct CDR3 sequences, with approximately 15% found just once. General observations from the study: The authors put forward the suggestion that each seasonal influenza vaccination may bring in only a limited number of new T cells.

The sample here was CD4+ T cells sorted from PBMCs, taken roughly 24 months after vaccination. This chain links TRBV11-2 with TRBJ2-7; weak D call: TRBD1 (6 bases). The receptor was isolated from a man between 50 and 69 years old who received an inactivated influenza vaccine. The CDR3 loop is CASSFDRLTYEQYF. In nucleotides, the CDR3 is TGTGCCAGCAGCTTTGACAGGCTTACCTACGAGCAGTACTTC.